The rows below give T cell receptor beta chains drawn from one sample of a study of blood T cells in healthy people across ages. TCRdb analysed the 5' RACE reads with MiXCR anew, one entry per CDR3 protein. Among fewer than 900,000 distinct CDR3 sequences listed, 30% to 45% were seen once. Sequencing was performed on blood. The receptor set was obtained from a man between 18 and 35 years old in good health. The CDR3 runs from the conserved cysteine through the conserved F or W. The order of the fields is clone size, D gene, J gene, V gene, CDR3 protein, CDR3 DNA. The D gene is left open where the match is weak. Size is stated for part of the rows, as once, few or many counts, or as a class when the clone is expanded.

size: .
D: .
J: TRBJ2-5
V: TRBV6-2/TRBV6-3
CDR3: CASSYSGSWETQYF
DNA: TGTGCCAGCAGTTACTCTGGGTCGTGGGAGACCCAGTACTTC

size: few
D: .
J: TRBJ2-7
V: TRBV6-2/TRBV6-3
CDR3: CASSYSIGEQYF
DNA: TGTGCCAGCAGTTACTCGATTGGGGAGCAGTACTTC

size: .
D: TRBD2
J: TRBJ2-3
V: TRBV28
CDR3: CASNEASGSTDTQYF
DNA: TGTGCCAGCAATGAGGCTAGCGGGAGCACAGATACGCAGTATTTT

size: .
D: .
J: TRBJ1-1
V: TRBV20-1
CDR3: CSALVGTLGNTEAFF
DNA: TGCAGTGCCCTAGTTGGCACTTTGGGGAACACTGAAGCTTTCTTT

size: many
D: .
J: TRBJ1-2
V: TRBV28
CDR3: CASSAWGRATGYTF
DNA: TGTGCCAGCAGCGCTTGGGGCAGGGCGACAGGCTACACCTTC

size: .
D: .
J: TRBJ1-1
V: TRBV3-1
CDR3: CASSQEFGQNTEAFF
DNA: TGTGCCAGCAGCCAAGAGTTTGGGCAGAACACTGAAGCTTTCTTT

size: few
D: TRBD2
J: TRBJ2-1
V: TRBV18
CDR3: CASSLVAGLAGRSSYNEQFF
DNA: TGTGCCAGCTCACTCGTTGCTGGACTAGCGGGGAGGAGCTCCTACAATGAGCAGTTCTTC

size: few
D: .
J: TRBJ2-2
V: TRBV10-3
CDR3: CAISDYRANTGELFF
DNA: TGTGCCATCAGTGATTACAGGGCGAACACCGGGGAGCTGTTTTTT

size: .
D: .
J: TRBJ1-4
V: TRBV6-5
CDR3: CASSYGPPTNEKLFF
DNA: TGTGCCAGCAGTTACGGGCCCCCGACAAATGAAAAACTGTTTTTT

size: .
D: TRBD1
J: TRBJ2-7
V: TRBV7-9
CDR3: CASSFPGTGVSHEQYF
DNA: TGTGCCAGCAGCTTCCCAGGGACAGGGGTCTCCCACGAGCAGTACTTC

size: .
D: .
J: TRBJ2-7
V: TRBV3-1
CDR3: CASSQDRLGGAQYF
DNA: TGTGCCAGCAGCCAAGATCGGTTGGGGGGGGCTCAGTACTTC

size: once
D: .
J: TRBJ2-2
V: TRBV9
CDR3: CASSPDVDANTGELFF
DNA: TGTGCCAGCAGCCCTGACGTTGACGCGAACACCGGGGAGCTGTTTTTT

size: .
D: .
J: TRBJ2-1
V: TRBV12-3/TRBV12-4
CDR3: CASSLEADNEQFF
DNA: TGTGCCAGCAGTTTAGAGGCTGACAATGAGCAGTTCTTC

size: .
D: .
J: TRBJ1-2
V: TRBV6-2/TRBV6-3
CDR3: CARTGGYHGYTF
DNA: TGTGCCAGAACCGGGGGTTACCATGGCTACACCTTC

size: many
D: TRBD1
J: TRBJ2-7
V: TRBV20-1
CDR3: CSARPRTGPEQYF
DNA: TGCAGTGCTAGACCAAGGACAGGGCCCGAGCAGTACTTC

size: .
D: TRBD2
J: TRBJ2-1
V: TRBV7-9
CDR3: CASRTRRGDNEQFF
DNA: TGTGCCAGCCGGACTAGGAGAGGGGACAATGAGCAGTTCTTC

size: many
D: .
J: TRBJ2-3
V: TRBV12-3/TRBV12-4
CDR3: CASSKGRRTSTDTQYF
DNA: TGTGCCAGCAGTAAGGGACGGAGAACTAGCACAGATACGCAGTATTTT

size: .
D: .
J: TRBJ2-7
V: TRBV6-2/TRBV6-3
CDR3: CASTLDGQSSYEQYF
DNA: TGTGCCAGCACCCTAGACGGACAGAGCTCCTACGAGCAGTACTTC

size: .
D: TRBD2
J: TRBJ2-5
V: TRBV4-3
CDR3: CASSQDWASGGLGETQYF
DNA: TGCGCCAGCAGCCAAGATTGGGCTAGCGGGGGGTTGGGAGAGACCCAGTACTTC

size: once
D: .
J: TRBJ1-2
V: TRBV7-2
CDR3: CASSLSYRENYGYTF
DNA: TGTGCCAGCAGCTTATCATACAGGGAAAACTATGGCTACACCTTC

size: few
D: .
J: TRBJ1-5
V: TRBV2
CDR3: CASSEQGNGNQPQHF
DNA: TGTGCCAGCAGTGAACAGGGGAACGGCAATCAGCCCCAGCATTTT